This T cell receptor (beta chain) was documented in a study of T cell changes during pregnancy in multiple sclerosis. This CDR3 is 15 amino acids long. The V gene's germline CDR1 is GTSNPN and CDR2 SVGIG (reference sequence). V lost 3 bases and J lost 4; bases outside the gene matches: 11. Assay: immunoSEQ multiplex PCR; the TCRdb copy retains only in-frame clones and omits some. Of under 65,000 clones listed, 90% to 95% were seen once; the top ten hold around 4%. The starting material was CD8+ T cells from peripheral blood mononuclear cells, obtained in the second trimester of pregnancy. This rearrangement joins TRBV30 to TRBJ1-2; 7 positions agree with TRBD1. The sequence derives from a female donor with multiple sclerosis, enrolled in a pregnancy study. The CDR3 loop is CAWRGVRDSLYGYTF. The CDR3 bases are TGTGCCTGGAGAGGAGTACGGGACAGCCTCTATGGCTACACCTTC. Supplemented by reference TRBV30 and TRBJ1-2, the full variable domain reads SQTIHQWPATLVQPVGSPLSLECTVEGTSNPNLYWYRQAAGRGLQLLFYSVGIGQISSEVPQNLSASRPQDRQFILSSKKLLLSDSGFYLCAWRGVRDSLYGYTFGSGTRLTVV.